This is a list of T cell receptor beta chains from one sample in a study of OX40 agonist ivuxolimab in advanced cancers. Repertoires were generated with immunoSEQ multiplex PCR, while TCRdb's copy carries only in-frame clones and drops some. Of fewer than 40,000 clones in the sample, over 80% were seen once. Sequenced material: CD4+ or CD8+ T cells sorted from blood, taken in a trial of the OX40 agonist ivuxolimab. The origin of the receptors is an adult with an advanced solid tumor such as melanoma, head and neck, liver or kidney cancer. Both conserved end residues are part of each CDR3. Each record gives: J gene, clone size, D gene, V gene, CDR3 DNA, CDR3 protein. D genes are given only for firm matches. A row's size may be missing; if present it is once, few, many or a size class.

>TRBJ2-2|NA|NA|TRBV6-1
TGTGCCCACCAGGCGCAGGGTTGGACCGGGGAGCTGTTTTTT
CAHQAQGWTGELFF
>TRBJ1-2|NA|TRBD1|TRBV28
TGTGCCAGCAGTTTAACAGGGGGCGGCTATGGCTACACCTTC
CASSLTGGGYGYTF
>TRBJ2-3|NA|NA|TRBV19
TGTGCCAGTAGTATAGTAGCACGAACTAGCACAGATACGCAGTATTTT
CASSIVARTSTDTQYF
>TRBJ1-1|NA|NA|TRBV27
TGTGCCAGCAGTCCATTTGCGCTGTTGAACACTGAAGCTTTCTTT
CASSPFALLNTEAFF
>TRBJ2-2|NA|NA|TRBV5-6
TGTGCCAGCAGTCCGAGGATAGGGGGGGGGAACACCGGGGAGCTGTTTTTT
CASSPRIGGGNTGELFF
>TRBJ1-1|NA|NA|TRBV7-9
TGTGCCAGCAACTTACCTACGGCGGGAGAAACGGAAGCTTTCTTT
CASNLPTAGETEAFF
>TRBJ2-2|NA|TRBD1|TRBV4-1
TGCGCCAGCAGTCGACAGGGGAGGAACACCGGGGAGCTGTTTTTT
CASSRQGRNTGELFF
>TRBJ1-2|NA|NA|TRBV7-6
TGTGCCAGCAGCTACCCATATGGCTACACCTTC
CASSYPYGYTF
>TRBJ1-4|NA|NA|TRBV9
TGTGCCAGCAGCGCCCGGGACCATGAAAAACTGTTTTTT
CASSARDHEKLFF
>TRBJ1-6|NA|TRBD1|TRBV7-9
TGTGCCAGCAGCTTAGTGGGCAGGGGGAATTCACCCCTCCACTTT
CASSLVGRGNSPLHF
>TRBJ2-1|NA|NA|TRBV5-1
TGCGCCAGCAGCTTGGAGAATACCAATGAGCAGTTCTTC
CASSLENTNEQFF
>TRBJ2-7|once|TRBD1|TRBV4-2
TGTGCCAGCAGCCAGGAGGACAGGGGAGGTCCCTACGAGCAGTACTTC
CASSQEDRGGPYEQYF
>TRBJ2-3|medium-sized|NA|TRBV4-2
TGTGCCAGCAGCCAAGAGGGGGCTAGCGGCACAGATACGCAGTATTTT
CASSQEGASGTDTQYF
>TRBJ1-2|once|NA|TRBV7-8
TGTGCCAGCACCTGGGGGGGAAACTATGGCTACACCTTC
CASTWGGNYGYTF
>TRBJ2-7|NA|TRBD1|TRBV11-1
TGTGCCAGCAGCACCGGGACAGGGCCCTACGAGCAGTACTTC
CASSTGTGPYEQYF
>TRBJ2-2|NA|NA|TRBV9
TGTGCCAGCAGAGTAGCGGCGAACACCGGGGAGCTGTTTTTT
CASRVAANTGELFF
>TRBJ1-6|NA|TRBD1|TRBV6-1
TGTGCCAGCAGTCGCACAGACAGGGGTAATTCACCCCTCCACTTT
CASSRTDRGNSPLHF
>TRBJ1-1|NA|TRBD1|TRBV5-1
TGCGCCAGCAGCGTTAGACAGGGGATGAACACTGAAGCTTTCTTT
CASSVRQGMNTEAFF
>TRBJ2-2|NA|NA|TRBV27
TGTGCCAGCAGTTTATCGAGGGGGGGCACCGGGGAGCTGTTTTTT
CASSLSRGGTGELFF
>TRBJ2-7|NA|NA|TRBV10-3
TGTGCCATCAGTGAGTCGGGGGACTACGAGCAGTACTTC
CAISESGDYEQYF
>TRBJ2-1|NA|TRBD2|TRBV6-4
TGTGCCAGCAGTCCGGGACTAGCGGGAGACGAGCAGTTCTTC
CASSPGLAGDEQFF
>TRBJ2-1|NA|TRBD2|TRBV4-1
TGCGCCAGCAGCCAAGATGCTCTAGCGGTAATCTTC
CASSQDALAVIF